This T cell receptor (beta chain) was observed in a study of TIL therapy for anti-PD-1-resistant metastatic lung cancer. Time point specified: pre-treatment sample, taken before nivolumab and TIL therapy. From germline, CDR1 is MRHNA and CDR2 SNTAGT. This CDR3 contains 16 residues. V gave up 6 bases and J gave up 6 bases; unmatched junction bases: 9. Sequencing used immunoSEQ v3. The repertoire was sequenced with immunoSEQ multiplex PCR; TCRdb's copy has only in-frame clones and lacks some. The sample consists of roughly 16,000 clones, about 82% of them appearing once. Material: blood, obtained at baseline. The chain has TRBV6-4 and TRBJ2-2, with 11 bases lining up with TRBD1. This receptor was identified in a person between 25 and 79 years old with non-small cell lung cancer. CDR3 residues: CASSLAPGQGAGELFF. CDR3 nucleotide sequence: TGTGCCAGCAGCCTTGCCCCGGGACAGGGGGCCGGGGAGCTGTTTTTT.